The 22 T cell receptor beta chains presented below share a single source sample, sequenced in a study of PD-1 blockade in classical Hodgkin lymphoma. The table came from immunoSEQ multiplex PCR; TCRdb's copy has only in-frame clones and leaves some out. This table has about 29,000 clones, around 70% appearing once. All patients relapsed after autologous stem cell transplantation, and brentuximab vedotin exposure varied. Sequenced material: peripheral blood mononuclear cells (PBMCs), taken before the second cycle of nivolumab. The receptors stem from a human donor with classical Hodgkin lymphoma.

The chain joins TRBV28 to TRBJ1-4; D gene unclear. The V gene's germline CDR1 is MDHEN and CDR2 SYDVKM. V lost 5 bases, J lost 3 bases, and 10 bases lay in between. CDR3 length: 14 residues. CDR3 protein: CASSHRRANEKLFF. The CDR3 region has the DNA TGTGCCAGCAGTCACCGTCGGGCTAATGAAAAACTGTTTTTT.

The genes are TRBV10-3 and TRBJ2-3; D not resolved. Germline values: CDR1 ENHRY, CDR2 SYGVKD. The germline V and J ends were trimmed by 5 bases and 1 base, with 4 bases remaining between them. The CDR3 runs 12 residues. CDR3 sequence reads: CAISRGTDTQYF. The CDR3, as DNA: TGTGCCATCAGTCGGGGCACAGATACGCAGTATTTT.

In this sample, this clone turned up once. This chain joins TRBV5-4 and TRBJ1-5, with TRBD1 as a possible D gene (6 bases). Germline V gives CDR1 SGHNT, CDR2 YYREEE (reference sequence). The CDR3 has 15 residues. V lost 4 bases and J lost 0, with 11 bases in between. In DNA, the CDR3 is TGTGCCAGCAGCCCCACAGGGAATAGCAATCAGCCCCAGCATTTT. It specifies CASSPTGNSNQPQHF.

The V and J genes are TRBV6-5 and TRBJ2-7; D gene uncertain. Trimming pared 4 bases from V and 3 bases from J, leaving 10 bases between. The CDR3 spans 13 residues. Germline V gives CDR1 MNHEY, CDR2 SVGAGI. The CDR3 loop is CASSSNPNYEQYF. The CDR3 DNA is TGTGCCAGCAGTTCTAACCCGAACTACGAGCAGTACTTC.

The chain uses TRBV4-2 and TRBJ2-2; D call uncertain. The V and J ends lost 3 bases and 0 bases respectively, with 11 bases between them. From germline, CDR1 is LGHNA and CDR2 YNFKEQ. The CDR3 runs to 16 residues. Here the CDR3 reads CASSQMLLSNTGELFF. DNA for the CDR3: TGTGCCAGCAGCCAGATGTTACTATCGAACACCGGGGAGCTGTTTTTT.

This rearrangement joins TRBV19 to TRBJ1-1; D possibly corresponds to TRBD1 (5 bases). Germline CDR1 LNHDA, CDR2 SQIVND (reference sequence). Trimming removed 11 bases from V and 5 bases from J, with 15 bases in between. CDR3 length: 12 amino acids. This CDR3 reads CASLWGGTEAFF. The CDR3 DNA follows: TGTGCCTCCTTGTGGGGCGGGACTGAAGCTTTCTTT. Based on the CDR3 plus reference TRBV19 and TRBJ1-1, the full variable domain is DGGITQSPKYLFRKEGQNVTLSCEQNLNHDAMYWYRQDPGQGLRLIYYSQIVNDFQKGDIAEGYSVSREKKESFPLTVTSAQKNPTAFYLCASLWGGTEAFFGQGTRLTVV.

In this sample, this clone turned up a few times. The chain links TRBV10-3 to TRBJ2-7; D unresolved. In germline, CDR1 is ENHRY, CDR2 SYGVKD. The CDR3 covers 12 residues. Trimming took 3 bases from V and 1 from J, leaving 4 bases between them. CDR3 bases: TGTGCCATCAGTGATACGTCCTACGAGCAGTACTTC. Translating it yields CAISDTSYEQYF.

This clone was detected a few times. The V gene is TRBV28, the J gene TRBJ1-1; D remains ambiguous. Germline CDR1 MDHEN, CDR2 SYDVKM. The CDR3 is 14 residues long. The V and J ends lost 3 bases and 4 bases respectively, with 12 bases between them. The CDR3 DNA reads TGTGCCAGCAGTTTCCCCCTCCGAACCACTGAAGCTTTCTTT. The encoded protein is CASSFPLRTTEAFF.

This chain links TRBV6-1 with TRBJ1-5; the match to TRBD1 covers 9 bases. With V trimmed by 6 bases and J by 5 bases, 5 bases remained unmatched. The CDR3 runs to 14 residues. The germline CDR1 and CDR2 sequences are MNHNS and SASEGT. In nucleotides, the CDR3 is TGTGCCAGCAGGGGGACAGGGACCTATCAGCCCCAGCATTTT. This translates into CASRGTGTYQPQHF.

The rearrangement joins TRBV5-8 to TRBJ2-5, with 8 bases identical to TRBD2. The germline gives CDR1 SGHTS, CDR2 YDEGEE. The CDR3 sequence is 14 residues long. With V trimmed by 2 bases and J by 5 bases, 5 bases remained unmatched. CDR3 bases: TGTGCCAGCAGCTTTCAAGAGCGGGGGGAGACCCAGTACTTC. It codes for CASSFQERGETQYF.

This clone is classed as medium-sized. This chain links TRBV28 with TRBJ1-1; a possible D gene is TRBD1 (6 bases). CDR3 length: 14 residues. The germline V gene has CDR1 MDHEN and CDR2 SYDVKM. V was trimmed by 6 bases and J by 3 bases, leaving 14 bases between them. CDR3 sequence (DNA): TGTGCCAGCAGAGGAGGACAGTCGGACACTGAAGCTTTCTTT. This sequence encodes CASRGGQSDTEAFF.

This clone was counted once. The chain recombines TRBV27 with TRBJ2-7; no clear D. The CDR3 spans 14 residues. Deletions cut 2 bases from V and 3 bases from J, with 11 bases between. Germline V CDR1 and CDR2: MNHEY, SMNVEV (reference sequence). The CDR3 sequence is CASSLLAGRYEQYF. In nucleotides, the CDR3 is TGTGCCAGCAGTTTACTTGCAGGCCGCTACGAGCAGTACTTC.

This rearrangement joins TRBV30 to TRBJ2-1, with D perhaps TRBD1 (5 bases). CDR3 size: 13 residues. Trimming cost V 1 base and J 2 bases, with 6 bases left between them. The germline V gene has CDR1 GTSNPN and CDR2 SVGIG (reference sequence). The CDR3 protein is CAWSGQTYNEQFF. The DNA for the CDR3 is TGTGCCTGGAGTGGACAGACCTACAATGAGCAGTTCTTC.

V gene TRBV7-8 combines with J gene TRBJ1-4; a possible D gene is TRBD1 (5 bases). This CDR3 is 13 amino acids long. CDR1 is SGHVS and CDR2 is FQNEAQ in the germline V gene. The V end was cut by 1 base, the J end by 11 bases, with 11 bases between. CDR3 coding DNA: TGTGCCAGCAGCTTAGGGATGGAGGGGAAACTGTTTTTT. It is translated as CASSLGMEGKLFF. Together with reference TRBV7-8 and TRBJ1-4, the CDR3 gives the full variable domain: GAGVSQSPRYKVAKRGQDVALRCDPISGHVSLFWYQQALGQGPEFLTYFQNEAQLDKSGLPSDRFFAERPEGSVSTLKIQRTQQEDSAVYLCASSLGMEGKLFFGSGTQLSVL.

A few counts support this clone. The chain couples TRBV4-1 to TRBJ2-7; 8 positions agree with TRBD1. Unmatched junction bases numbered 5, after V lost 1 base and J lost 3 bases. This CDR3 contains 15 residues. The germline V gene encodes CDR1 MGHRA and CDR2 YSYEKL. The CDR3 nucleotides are TGCGCCAGCAGCCAAGCCCCGACAGGGGTCTACGAGCAGTACTTC. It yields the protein CASSQAPTGVYEQYF.

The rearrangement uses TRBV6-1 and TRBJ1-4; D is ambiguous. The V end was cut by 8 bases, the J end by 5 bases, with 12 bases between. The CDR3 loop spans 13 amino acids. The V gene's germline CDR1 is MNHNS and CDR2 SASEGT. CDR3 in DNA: TGTGCCAGCTCTTTCAGTCCAAATGAAAAACTGTTTTTT. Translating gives CASSFSPNEKLFF.

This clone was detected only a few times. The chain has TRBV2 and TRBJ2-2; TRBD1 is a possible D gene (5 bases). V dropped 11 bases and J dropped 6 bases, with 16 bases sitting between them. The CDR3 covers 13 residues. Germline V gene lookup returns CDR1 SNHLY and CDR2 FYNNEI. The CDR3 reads CAGLDSPPGELFF. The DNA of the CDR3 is TGTGCCGGCCTAGACAGTCCCCCCGGGGAGCTGTTTTTT.

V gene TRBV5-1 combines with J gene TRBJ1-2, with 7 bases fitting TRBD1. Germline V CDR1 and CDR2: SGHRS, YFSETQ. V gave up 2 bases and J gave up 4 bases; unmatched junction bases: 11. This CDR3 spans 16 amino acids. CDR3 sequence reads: CASSFNPGGLSYGYTF. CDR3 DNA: TGCGCCAGCAGCTTCAACCCAGGGGGTCTGAGCTATGGCTACACCTTC.

Here the CDR3 DNA reads TGTGCCATCAAGCGGGAGGGCCCTCGGGACGAGCAGTACTTC. Residues: CAIKREGPRDEQYF. This sequence joins TRBV10-3 and TRBJ2-7; TRBD2 matches 10 bases. V trimming: 7 bases; J trimming: 5 bases; junction bases outside the gene matches: 8. The CDR3 covers 14 residues. Germline V gene lookup returns CDR1 ENHRY and CDR2 SYGVKD.

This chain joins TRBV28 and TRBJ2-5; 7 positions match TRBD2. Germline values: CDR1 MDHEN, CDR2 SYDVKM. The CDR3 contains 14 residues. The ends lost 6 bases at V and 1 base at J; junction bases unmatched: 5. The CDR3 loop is CASSHRGGQETQYF. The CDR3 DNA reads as TGTGCCAGCAGCCACCGCGGGGGCCAAGAGACCCAGTACTTC.

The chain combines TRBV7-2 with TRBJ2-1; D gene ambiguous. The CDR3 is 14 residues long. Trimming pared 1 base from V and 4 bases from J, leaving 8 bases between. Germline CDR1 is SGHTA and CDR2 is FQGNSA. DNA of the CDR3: TGTGCCAGCAGCTTAGGGGTTTTATACAATGAGCAGTTCTTC. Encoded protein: CASSLGVLYNEQFF.

The CDR3 loop reads CASSDGYNEQFF. CDR3 DNA sequence: TGTGCCAGCAGCGACGGATACAATGAGCAGTTCTTC. The rearrangement joins TRBV11-2 to TRBJ2-1; D not resolved. The CDR3 totals 12 residues. Germline lookup yields CDR1 SGHAT and CDR2 FQNNGV. V was cut by 5 bases and J by 4 bases, with 6 bases left in between.